Given below is one T cell receptor beta chain in context. The sample belongs to a study of control samples from healthy donors and cancer patients. The data were produced by immunoSEQ multiplex PCR, yet TCRdb's version contains in-frame clones alone and is incomplete. The sample has under 100,000 clones; 70% to 90% are singletons. V was shortened by 4 bases and J by 11 bases, with 13 bases between the two germline ends. Germline V CDR1 and CDR2: SGHAT, FQDESV (reference sequence). There are 12 residues in the CDR3. This receptor was identified in a woman aged 45 to 65 with colorectal cancer. The material sequenced was PBMCs. The chain couples TRBV11-1 to TRBJ2-3, with D possibly TRBD2 on 5 matching bases. This CDR3 is CASSSIDRGQYF. CDR3 nucleotides: TGTGCCAGCAGCTCCATAGACCGGGGGCAGTATTTT.